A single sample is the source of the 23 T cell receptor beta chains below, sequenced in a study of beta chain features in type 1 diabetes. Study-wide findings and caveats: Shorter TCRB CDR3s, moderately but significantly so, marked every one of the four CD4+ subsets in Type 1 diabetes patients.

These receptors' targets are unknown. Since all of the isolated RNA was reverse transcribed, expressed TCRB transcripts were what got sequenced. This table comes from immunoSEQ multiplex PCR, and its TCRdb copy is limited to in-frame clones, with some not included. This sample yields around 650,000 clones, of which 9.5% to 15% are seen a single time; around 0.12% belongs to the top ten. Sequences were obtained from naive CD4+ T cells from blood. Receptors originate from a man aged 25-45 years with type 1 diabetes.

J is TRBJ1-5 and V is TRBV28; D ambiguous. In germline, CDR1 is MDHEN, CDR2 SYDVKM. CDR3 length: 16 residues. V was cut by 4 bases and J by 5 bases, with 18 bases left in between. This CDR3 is CASSSATAGLDQPQHF. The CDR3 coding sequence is TGTGCCAGCAGTTCCGCTACGGCCGGGCTGGATCAGCCCCAGCATTTT.

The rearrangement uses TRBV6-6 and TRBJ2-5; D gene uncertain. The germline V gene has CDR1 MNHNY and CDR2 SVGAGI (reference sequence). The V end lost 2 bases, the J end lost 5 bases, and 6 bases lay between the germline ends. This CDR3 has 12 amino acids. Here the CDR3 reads CASSYNFETQYF. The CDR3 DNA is TGTGCCAGCAGTTACAATTTCGAGACCCAGTACTTC.

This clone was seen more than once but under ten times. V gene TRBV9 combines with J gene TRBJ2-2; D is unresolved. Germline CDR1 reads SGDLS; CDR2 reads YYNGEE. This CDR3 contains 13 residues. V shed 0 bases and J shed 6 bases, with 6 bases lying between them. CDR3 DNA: TGTGCCAGCAGCGTAGTAGTGCCCGGGGAGCTGTTTTTT. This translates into CASSVVVPGELFF.

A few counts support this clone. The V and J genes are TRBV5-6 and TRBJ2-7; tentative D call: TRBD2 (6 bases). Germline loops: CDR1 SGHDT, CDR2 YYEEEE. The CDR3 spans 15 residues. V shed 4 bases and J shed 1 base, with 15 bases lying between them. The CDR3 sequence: CASSLMGGRSYEQYF. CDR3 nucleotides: TGTGCCAGCAGCCTGATGGGGGGTAGATCCTACGAGCAGTACTTC.

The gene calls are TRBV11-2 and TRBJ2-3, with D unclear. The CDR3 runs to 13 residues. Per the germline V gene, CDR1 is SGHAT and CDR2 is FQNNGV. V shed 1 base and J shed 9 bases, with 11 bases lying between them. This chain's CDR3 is CASSLAPGGTQYF. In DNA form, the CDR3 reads TGTGCCAGCAGCTTAGCGCCCGGTGGGACGCAGTATTTT.

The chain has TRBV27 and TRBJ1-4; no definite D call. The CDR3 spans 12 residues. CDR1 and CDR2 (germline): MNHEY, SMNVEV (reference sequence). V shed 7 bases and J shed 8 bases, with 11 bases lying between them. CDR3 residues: CASTRTNEKLFF. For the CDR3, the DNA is TGTGCCAGCACAAGGACGAACGAAAAACTGTTTTTT.

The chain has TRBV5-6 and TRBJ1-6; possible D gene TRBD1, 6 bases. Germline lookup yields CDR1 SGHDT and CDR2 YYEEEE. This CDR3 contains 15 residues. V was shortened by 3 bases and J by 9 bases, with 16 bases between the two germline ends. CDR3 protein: CASSSDRRKSSPLHF. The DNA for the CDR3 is TGTGCCAGCAGCTCAGACAGGAGGAAGTCTTCACCCCTCCACTTT. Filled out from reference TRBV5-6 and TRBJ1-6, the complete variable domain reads DAGVTQSPTHLIKTRGQQVTLRCSPKSGHDTVSWYQQALGQGPQFIFQYYEEEERQRGNFPDRFSGHQFPNYSSELNVNALLLGDSALYLCASSSDRRKSSPLHFGNGTRLTVT.

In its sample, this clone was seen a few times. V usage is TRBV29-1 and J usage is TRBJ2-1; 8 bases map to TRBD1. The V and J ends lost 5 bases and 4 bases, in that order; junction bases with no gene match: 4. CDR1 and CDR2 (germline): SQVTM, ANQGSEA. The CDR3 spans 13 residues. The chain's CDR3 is CSVSGQAYNEQFF. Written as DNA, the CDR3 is TGCAGCGTTTCGGGACAGGCGTACAATGAGCAGTTCTTC.

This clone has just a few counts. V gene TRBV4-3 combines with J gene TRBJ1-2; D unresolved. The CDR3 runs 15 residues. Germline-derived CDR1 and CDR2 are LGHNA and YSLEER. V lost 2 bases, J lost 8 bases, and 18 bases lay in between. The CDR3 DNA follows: TGCGCCAGCAGCCAACCAGGTCCGAACACTATGGGCTACACCTTC. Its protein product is CASSQPGPNTMGYTF.

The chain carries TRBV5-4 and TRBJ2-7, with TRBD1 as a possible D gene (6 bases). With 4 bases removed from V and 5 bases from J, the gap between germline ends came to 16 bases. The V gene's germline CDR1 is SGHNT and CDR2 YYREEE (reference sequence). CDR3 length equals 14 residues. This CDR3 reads CASSGTGTSNEQYF. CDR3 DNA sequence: TGTGCCAGCAGCGGGACCGGGACATCAAACGAGCAGTACTTC.

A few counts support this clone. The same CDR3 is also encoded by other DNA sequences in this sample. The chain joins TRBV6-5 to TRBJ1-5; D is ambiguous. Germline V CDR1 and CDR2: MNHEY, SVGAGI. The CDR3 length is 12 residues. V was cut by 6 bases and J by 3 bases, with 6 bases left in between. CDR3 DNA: TGTGCCAGCAGACGGCCCAATCAGCCCCAGCATTTT. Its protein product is CASRRPNQPQHF.

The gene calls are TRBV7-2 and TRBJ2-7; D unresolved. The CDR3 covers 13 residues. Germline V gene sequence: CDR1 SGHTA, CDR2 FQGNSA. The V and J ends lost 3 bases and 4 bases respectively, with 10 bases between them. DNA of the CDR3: TGTGCCAGCAGCTTCCAGGCTAGATACGAGCAGTACTTC. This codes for CASSFQARYEQYF.

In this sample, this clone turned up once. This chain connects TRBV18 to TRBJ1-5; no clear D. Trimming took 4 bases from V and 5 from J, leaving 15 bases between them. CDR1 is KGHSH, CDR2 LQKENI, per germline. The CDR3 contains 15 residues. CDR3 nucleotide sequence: TGTGCCAGCTCACTCATGGGCATGAGTGATCAGCCCCAGCATTTT. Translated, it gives CASSLMGMSDQPQHF. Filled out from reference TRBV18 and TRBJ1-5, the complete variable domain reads NAGVMQNPRHLVRRRGQEARLRCSPMKGHSHVYWYRQLPEEGLKFMVYLQKENIIDESGMPKERFSAEFPKEGPSILRIQQVVRGDSAAYFCASSLMGMSDQPQHFGDGTRLSIL.

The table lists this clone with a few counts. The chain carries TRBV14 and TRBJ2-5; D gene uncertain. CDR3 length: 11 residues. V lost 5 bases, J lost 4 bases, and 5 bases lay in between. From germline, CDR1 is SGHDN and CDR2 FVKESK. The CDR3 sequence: CASSSGETQYF. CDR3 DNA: TGTGCCAGCAGCTCCGGAGAGACCCAGTACTTC.

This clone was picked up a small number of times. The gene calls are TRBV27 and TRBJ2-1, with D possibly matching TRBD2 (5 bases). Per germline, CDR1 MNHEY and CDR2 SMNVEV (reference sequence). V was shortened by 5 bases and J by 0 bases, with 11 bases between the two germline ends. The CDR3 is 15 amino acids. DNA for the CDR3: TGTGCCAGCAGTGCGACTGGGAGCTCCTACAATGAGCAGTTCTTC. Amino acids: CASSATGSSYNEQFF.

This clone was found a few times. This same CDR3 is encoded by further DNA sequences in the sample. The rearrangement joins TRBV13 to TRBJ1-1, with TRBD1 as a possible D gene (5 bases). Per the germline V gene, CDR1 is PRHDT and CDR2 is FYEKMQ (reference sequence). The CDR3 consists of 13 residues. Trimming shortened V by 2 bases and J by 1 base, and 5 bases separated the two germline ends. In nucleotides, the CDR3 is TGTGCCAGCAGCTTAAGGGGGAACACTGAAGCTTTCTTT. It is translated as CASSLRGNTEAFF. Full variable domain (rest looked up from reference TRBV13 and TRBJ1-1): AAGVIQSPRHLIKEKRETATLKCYPIPRHDTVYWYQQGPGQDPQFLISFYEKMQSDKGSIPDRFSAQQFSDYHSELNMSSLELGDSALYFCASSLRGNTEAFFGQGTRLTVV.

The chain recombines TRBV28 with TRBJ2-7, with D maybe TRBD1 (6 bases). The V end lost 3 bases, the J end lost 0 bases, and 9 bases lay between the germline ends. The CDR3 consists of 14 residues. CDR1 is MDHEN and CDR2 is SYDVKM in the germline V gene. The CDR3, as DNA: TGTGCCAGCAGTTTGTGGACAGCCTCCTACGAGCAGTACTTC. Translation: CASSLWTASYEQYF.

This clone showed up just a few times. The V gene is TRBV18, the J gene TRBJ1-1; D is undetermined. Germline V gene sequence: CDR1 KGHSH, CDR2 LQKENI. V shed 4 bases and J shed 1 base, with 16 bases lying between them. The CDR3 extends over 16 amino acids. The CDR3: CASSLDSRAGNTEAFF. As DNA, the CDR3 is TGTGCCAGCTCACTAGATAGCCGTGCTGGGAACACTGAAGCTTTCTTT.

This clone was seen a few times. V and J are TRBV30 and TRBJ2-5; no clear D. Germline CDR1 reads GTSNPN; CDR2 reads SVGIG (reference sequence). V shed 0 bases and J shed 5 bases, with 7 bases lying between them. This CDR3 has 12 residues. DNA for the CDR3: TGTGCCTGGAGTGTTGTTAGGGAGACCCAGTACTTC. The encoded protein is CAWSVVRETQYF.

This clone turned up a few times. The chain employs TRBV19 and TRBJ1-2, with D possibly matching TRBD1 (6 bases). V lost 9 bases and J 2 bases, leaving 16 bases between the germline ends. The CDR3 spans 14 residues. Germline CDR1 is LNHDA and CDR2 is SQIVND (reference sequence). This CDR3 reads CARPQQGTNYGYTF. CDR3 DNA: TGTGCCAGACCTCAACAGGGTACGAACTATGGCTACACCTTC. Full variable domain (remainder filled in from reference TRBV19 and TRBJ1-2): DGGITQSPKYLFRKEGQNVTLSCEQNLNHDAMYWYRQDPGQGLRLIYYSQIVNDFQKGDIAEGYSVSREKKESFPLTVTSAQKNPTAFYLCARPQQGTNYGYTFGSGTRLTVV.

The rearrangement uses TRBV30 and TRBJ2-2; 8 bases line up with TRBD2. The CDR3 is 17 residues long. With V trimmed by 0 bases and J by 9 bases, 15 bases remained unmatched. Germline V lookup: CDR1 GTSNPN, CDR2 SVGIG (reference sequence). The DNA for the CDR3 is TGTGCCTGGAGTGTAATCCAGCGGGGGCCAACAGAGAGGGAGCTGTTTTTT. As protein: CAWSVIQRGPTERELFF.

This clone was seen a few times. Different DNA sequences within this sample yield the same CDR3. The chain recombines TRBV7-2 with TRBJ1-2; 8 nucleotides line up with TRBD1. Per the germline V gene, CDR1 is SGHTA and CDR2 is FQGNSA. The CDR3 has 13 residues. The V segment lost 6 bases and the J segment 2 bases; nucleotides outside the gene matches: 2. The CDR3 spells CASRDRANYGYTF. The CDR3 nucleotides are TGTGCCAGCAGGGACAGGGCGAACTATGGCTACACCTTC.

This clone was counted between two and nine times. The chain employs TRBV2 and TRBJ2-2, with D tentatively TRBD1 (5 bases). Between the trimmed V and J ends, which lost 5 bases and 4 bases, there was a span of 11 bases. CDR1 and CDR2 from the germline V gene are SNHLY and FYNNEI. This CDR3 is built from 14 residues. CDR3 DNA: TGTGCCAGCAGTTCCCAGGGTTCCACCGGGGAGCTGTTTTTT. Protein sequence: CASSSQGSTGELFF. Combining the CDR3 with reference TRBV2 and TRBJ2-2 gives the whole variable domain EPEVTQTPSHQVTQMGQEVILRCVPISNHLYFYWYRQILGQKVEFLVSFYNNEISEKSEIFDDQFSVERPDGSNFTLKIRSTKLEDSAMYFCASSSQGSTGELFFGEGSRLTVL.